Below are 26 T cell receptor beta chains sequenced from a single sample in a study of cytomegalovirus exposure and HLA in healthy donors. Amplification used 60 Vbeta primers and 13 Jbeta primers. Using immunoSEQ multiplex PCR, the repertoire was profiled, and TCRdb retains in-frame clones only, with some absent. The table for this sample gives about 33,000 clones. Specimen: PBMCs. These receptors all come from a man between 35 and 55 years old in good health and CMV-seronegative.

The rearrangement uses TRBV18 and TRBJ1-5; 10 bases line up with TRBD1. From germline, CDR1 is KGHSH and CDR2 LQKENI. With 6 bases clipped from V and 2 bases from J, the junction kept 4 bases outside the gene matches. This CDR3 region has 15 residues. The CDR3 region is CASSTGTGGNQPQHF. The CDR3 DNA sequence: TGTGCCAGCTCGACCGGGACAGGGGGCAATCAGCCCCAGCATTTT.

Frequency places this clone as medium-sized. V is TRBV7-9 and J is TRBJ2-5, with 11 nucleotides matching TRBD2. This CDR3 is built from 14 residues. Germline-derived CDR1 and CDR2 are SEHNR and FQNEAQ (reference sequence). The V segment lost 5 bases and the J segment 7 bases; nucleotides outside the gene matches: 6. The CDR3, as DNA: TGTGCCAGCAGCGTTAGCGGGGGGGCGGGGACCCAGTACTTC. Translated: CASSVSGGAGTQYF. Full variable domain (remainder filled in from reference TRBV7-9 and TRBJ2-5): DTGVSQNPRHKITKRGQNVTFRCDPISEHNRLYWYRQTLGQGPEFLTYFQNEAQLEKSRLLSDRFSAERPKGSFSTLEIQRTEQGDSAMYLCASSVSGGAGTQYFGPGTRLLVL.

The chain uses TRBV4-3 and TRBJ2-4; 7 bases are a match to TRBD2. Trimming at V came to 0 bases and at J to 7 bases, leaving 9 bases not matched to a gene. Looked up from germline, CDR1 is LGHNA and CDR2 is YSLEER. The CDR3 length is 16 residues. CDR3 nucleotides: TGCGCCAGCAGCCAAGATCGGGGGACGGGAGGTAACATTCAGTACTTC. Residues: CASSQDRGTGGNIQYF.

The J gene is TRBJ1-2, the V gene TRBV4-2; D may be TRBD1 (6 bases). The germline V and J ends were trimmed by 7 bases and 9 bases, with 15 bases remaining between them. Germline V gene data show CDR1 as LGHNA and CDR2 as YNFKEQ. The CDR3 spans 12 residues. CDR3 amino acids: CASNVRGSSYTF. In DNA form, the CDR3 reads TGTGCCAGCAACGTCAGGGGAAGCAGCTACACCTTC.

V gene TRBV28 combines with J gene TRBJ2-2, with 7 bases matching TRBD2. V trimming: 4 bases; J trimming: 3 bases; junction bases outside the gene matches: 8. The V gene's germline CDR1 is MDHEN and CDR2 SYDVKM. The CDR3 runs 16 residues. The CDR3 sequence: CASSSSGITHTGELFF. Written as DNA, the CDR3 is TGTGCCAGCAGTTCTAGCGGAATTACTCACACCGGGGAGCTGTTTTTT.

This CDR3 is CSVDWSSADTQYF. As DNA, the CDR3 is TGCAGCGTTGATTGGTCTAGCGCAGATACGCAGTATTTT. J is TRBJ2-3 and V is TRBV29-1, with D perhaps matching TRBD2 (6 bases). Trimming removed 3 bases from V and 4 bases from J, with 11 bases in between. Germline assignment: CDR1 SQVTM and CDR2 ANQGSEA. CDR3 size: 13 residues.

V and J are TRBV9 and TRBJ2-1; TRBD2 agrees at 7 bases. Germline-derived CDR1 and CDR2 are SGDLS and YYNGEE. This CDR3 has 13 residues. With 0 bases clipped from V and 8 bases from J, the junction kept 2 bases outside the gene matches. The CDR3, as DNA: TGTGCCAGCAGCGTAGGACTAGCCCATGAGCAGTTCTTC. This codes for CASSVGLAHEQFF.

The chain has TRBV30 and TRBJ1-1, with unresolved D. This CDR3 comprises 13 residues. Trimming took 3 bases from V and 3 from J, leaving 11 bases between them. CDR1 GTSNPN and CDR2 SVGIG come from the germline V gene (reference sequence). In nucleotides, the CDR3 is TGTGCCTGGAGCACGGGATTCGACACTGAAGCTTTCTTT. Translated, it gives CAWSTGFDTEAFF.

The rearrangement uses TRBV27 and TRBJ2-7, with TRBD2 as a possible D gene (6 bases). Trimming shortened V by 4 bases and J by 4 bases, and 17 bases separated the two germline ends. This CDR3 comprises 15 residues. CDR1 is MNHEY, CDR2 SMNVEV, per germline (reference sequence). The CDR3 DNA reads as TGTGCCAGCAGTTACGCGGGAAACGCGCCATACGAGCAGTACTTC. Protein sequence: CASSYAGNAPYEQYF.

This chain uses TRBV7-9 with TRBJ2-1, with 10 bases identical to TRBD1. The CDR3 length is 15 residues. J lost 5 bases, V lost 5 bases, and 6 bases had no gene match. The germline gives CDR1 SEHNR, CDR2 FQNEAQ (reference sequence). CDR3 coding DNA: TGTGCCAGCAGCCTAGGGACAGGGGAGAACAATGAGCAGTTCTTC. Protein sequence: CASSLGTGENNEQFF. Together with reference TRBV7-9 and TRBJ2-1, the CDR3 gives the full variable domain: DTGVSQNPRHKITKRGQNVTFRCDPISEHNRLYWYRQTLGQGPEFLTYFQNEAQLEKSRLLSDRFSAERPKGSFSTLEIQRTEQGDSAMYLCASSLGTGENNEQFFGPGTRLTVL.

The V call is TRBV7-9, the J call TRBJ1-1, with 9 bases identical to TRBD1. CDR1 and CDR2 from the germline V gene are SEHNR and FQNEAQ (reference sequence). This CDR3 spans 16 amino acids. The J segment lost 1 base and the V segment lost 3 bases, leaving 6 bases of the junction unmatched. This chain's CDR3 is CASSLDPGQGNTEAFF. The CDR3 DNA follows: TGTGCCAGCAGCTTGGACCCGGGACAGGGGAACACTGAAGCTTTCTTT.

CDR3 amino acids: CASSLPTGELFF. CDR3 sequence (DNA): TGTGCCAGCAGCCTCCCGACCGGGGAGCTGTTTTTT. The rearrangement links TRBV27 to TRBJ2-2; D gene ambiguous. The CDR3 has 12 amino acids. With 6 bases removed from V and 5 bases from J, the gap between germline ends came to 7 bases. From germline, CDR1 is MNHEY and CDR2 SMNVEV (reference sequence).

The chain carries TRBV6-1 and TRBJ2-3; 9 positions match TRBD2. This CDR3 has 16 residues. Trimming at V came to 2 bases and at J to 2 bases, leaving 5 bases not matched to a gene. Per germline, CDR1 MNHNS and CDR2 SASEGT. The CDR3 loop reads CASSERAGGYTDTQYF. DNA for the CDR3: TGTGCCAGCAGTGAACGTGCGGGAGGGTACACAGATACGCAGTATTTT.

This sequence joins TRBV19 and TRBJ1-2; 8 nucleotides align to TRBD1. The V gene's germline CDR1 is LNHDA and CDR2 SQIVND (reference sequence). J gave up 2 bases and V 5 bases, and 1 base lay outside the gene matches. The CDR3 consists of 13 residues. CDR3 region: CASSRQGNYGYTF. The CDR3 region has the DNA TGTGCCAGTAGTCGACAGGGGAACTATGGCTACACCTTC.

The genes are TRBV18 and TRBJ2-1, with 13 bases that match TRBD2. Losses at the gene ends were 4 bases for V and 7 bases for J; bases not matched to a gene: 7. The CDR3 consists of 16 residues. Per germline, CDR1 KGHSH and CDR2 LQKENI. The CDR3 DNA reads TGTGCCAGCTCACTGGGACTAGCGGGAAAGTTGAATGAGCAGTTCTTC. Its translation is CASSLGLAGKLNEQFF.

The chain links TRBV4-1 to TRBJ2-1; D is possibly TRBD2 (5 bases). The CDR3 totals 11 residues. Looked up from germline, CDR1 is MGHRA and CDR2 is YSYEKL. With 3 bases removed from V and 9 bases from J, the gap between germline ends came to 6 bases. The CDR3 sequence is CASSHGGEQFF. The CDR3 DNA follows: TGCGCCAGCAGCCACGGAGGTGAGCAGTTCTTC.

The chain employs TRBV5-1 and TRBJ2-7; 12 bases match TRBD1. V dropped 5 bases and J dropped 6; count of bases not matched to a gene: 3. The germline V gene has CDR1 SGHRS and CDR2 YFSETQ. The CDR3 is 13 residues long. The CDR3 loop is CASRVGQGAEQYF. CDR3 nucleotide sequence: TGCGCCAGCAGGGTGGGACAGGGGGCCGAGCAGTACTTC.

The chain employs TRBV7-2 and TRBJ1-1; a possible D gene is TRBD1 (5 bases). The V gene lost 8 bases and the J gene lost 0 bases, with 10 bases spanning the gap. The germline gives CDR1 SGHTA, CDR2 FQGNSA. This CDR3 region has 13 residues. CDR3 DNA sequence: TGTGCCAGCGGAGGGACGGTGAACACTGAAGCTTTCTTT. Protein sequence: CASGGTVNTEAFF. The full variable domain, rest sourced from reference TRBV7-2 and TRBJ1-1, is GAGVSQSPSNKVTEKGKDVELRCDPISGHTALYWYRQSLGQGLEFLIYFQGNSAPDKSGLPSDRFSAERTGGSVSTLTIQRTQQEDSAVYLCASGGTVNTEAFFGQGTRLTVV.

The chain carries TRBV6-1 and TRBJ1-1, with D perhaps TRBD1 (5 bases). The CDR3 covers 11 residues. Trimming cost V 9 bases and J 4 bases, with 9 bases left between them. Germline loops: CDR1 MNHNS, CDR2 SASEGT. The CDR3 sequence: CARWTSTEAFF. The CDR3 DNA follows: TGTGCCAGATGGACATCCACTGAAGCTTTCTTT.

The chain uses TRBV5-4 and TRBJ1-3; 8 bases are a match to TRBD1. This CDR3 has 16 residues. CDR1 is SGHNT and CDR2 is YYREEE in the germline V gene (reference sequence). V trimming: 4 bases; J trimming: 2 bases; junction bases outside the gene matches: 8. The CDR3 spells CASSKTDRVPGNTIYF. The CDR3 region has the DNA TGTGCCAGCAGCAAGACGGACAGGGTACCTGGAAACACCATATATTTT.

CDR3 nucleotides: TGTGCCAGCAGCCAAGAACCCCTGATAGCGGGAATCGCCTACGAGCAGTACTTC. Translating it yields CASSQEPLIAGIAYEQYF. The rearrangement uses TRBV4-2 and TRBJ2-7, with TRBD2 matching 8 bases. Losses at the gene ends were 0 bases for V and 2 bases for J; bases not matched to a gene: 12. The CDR3 has 18 amino acids. The germline V gene encodes CDR1 LGHNA and CDR2 YNFKEQ.

This chain links TRBV18 with TRBJ2-1, with D unresolved. Deletions cut 6 bases from V and 5 bases from J, with 17 bases between. Germline CDR1 KGHSH, CDR2 LQKENI. The CDR3 has 15 amino acids. The CDR3 DNA follows: TGTGCCAGCTCCGCTGGGCTACCCGGTAACAATGAGCAGTTCTTC. Its translation: CASSAGLPGNNEQFF.

The chain is built from TRBV19 and TRBJ1-1, with a possible D match to TRBD1 (6 bases). The germline gives CDR1 LNHDA, CDR2 SQIVND (reference sequence). V shed 7 bases and J shed 0 bases, with 12 bases lying between them. This CDR3 region has 14 residues. CDR3 coding DNA: TGTGCCAGTAAATCGACAGGCCTGAACACTGAAGCTTTCTTT. It yields the protein CASKSTGLNTEAFF.

The rearrangement joins TRBV30 to TRBJ2-1; a weak D match, TRBD2 (6 bases). V dropped 0 bases and J dropped 2 bases, with 14 bases sitting between them. The CDR3 consists of 16 residues. CDR1 is GTSNPN, CDR2 SVGIG, per germline (reference sequence). The CDR3 nucleotides are TGTGCCTGGAGTGTACCATGGACTACGACCTACAATGAGCAGTTCTTC. Its translation: CAWSVPWTTTYNEQFF.

J is TRBJ2-1 and V is TRBV5-8; the match to TRBD1 covers 11 bases. Germline-derived CDR1 and CDR2 are SGHTS and YDEGEE. J gave up 5 bases and V 3 bases, and 4 bases lay outside the gene matches. This CDR3 has 15 residues. The CDR3 region has the DNA TGTGCCAGCAGCTCGGACAGGGGGCGCAACAATGAGCAGTTCTTC. The encoded protein is CASSSDRGRNNEQFF.

DNA of the CDR3: TGTGCCAGCAGCCCCCCGACAGGGGGTGACTATGGCTACACCTTC. This codes for CASSPPTGGDYGYTF. The rearrangement links TRBV5-6 to TRBJ1-2, with 9 bases that match TRBD1. V was pared by 4 bases and J by 3 bases, with 7 bases of the junction left unmatched. Germline V gene lookup returns CDR1 SGHDT and CDR2 YYEEEE. The CDR3 spans 15 residues.